This T cell receptor beta chain emerged from a study of control samples from healthy donors and cancer patients. TCRdb's table, derived via immunoSEQ multiplex PCR, lists solely in-frame clones and lacks some. The repertoire holds 190,000 or so clones, with roughly 91% as singletons. This CDR3 region has 20 residues. The junction had 17 bases not matched to a gene; V was cut back by 5 bases and J by 1 base. Per the germline V gene, CDR1 is KGHSH and CDR2 is LQKENI. The chain combines TRBV18 with TRBJ2-2; TRBD1 aligns across 9 bases. Sequenced sample: blood. This TCR derives from a man between 18 and 35 years old in good health. This CDR3 is CASSLRGTGISVQNTGELFF. Here the CDR3 DNA reads TGTGCCAGCTCATTACGAGGGACAGGGATCTCCGTTCAGAACACCGGGGAGCTGTTTTTT.